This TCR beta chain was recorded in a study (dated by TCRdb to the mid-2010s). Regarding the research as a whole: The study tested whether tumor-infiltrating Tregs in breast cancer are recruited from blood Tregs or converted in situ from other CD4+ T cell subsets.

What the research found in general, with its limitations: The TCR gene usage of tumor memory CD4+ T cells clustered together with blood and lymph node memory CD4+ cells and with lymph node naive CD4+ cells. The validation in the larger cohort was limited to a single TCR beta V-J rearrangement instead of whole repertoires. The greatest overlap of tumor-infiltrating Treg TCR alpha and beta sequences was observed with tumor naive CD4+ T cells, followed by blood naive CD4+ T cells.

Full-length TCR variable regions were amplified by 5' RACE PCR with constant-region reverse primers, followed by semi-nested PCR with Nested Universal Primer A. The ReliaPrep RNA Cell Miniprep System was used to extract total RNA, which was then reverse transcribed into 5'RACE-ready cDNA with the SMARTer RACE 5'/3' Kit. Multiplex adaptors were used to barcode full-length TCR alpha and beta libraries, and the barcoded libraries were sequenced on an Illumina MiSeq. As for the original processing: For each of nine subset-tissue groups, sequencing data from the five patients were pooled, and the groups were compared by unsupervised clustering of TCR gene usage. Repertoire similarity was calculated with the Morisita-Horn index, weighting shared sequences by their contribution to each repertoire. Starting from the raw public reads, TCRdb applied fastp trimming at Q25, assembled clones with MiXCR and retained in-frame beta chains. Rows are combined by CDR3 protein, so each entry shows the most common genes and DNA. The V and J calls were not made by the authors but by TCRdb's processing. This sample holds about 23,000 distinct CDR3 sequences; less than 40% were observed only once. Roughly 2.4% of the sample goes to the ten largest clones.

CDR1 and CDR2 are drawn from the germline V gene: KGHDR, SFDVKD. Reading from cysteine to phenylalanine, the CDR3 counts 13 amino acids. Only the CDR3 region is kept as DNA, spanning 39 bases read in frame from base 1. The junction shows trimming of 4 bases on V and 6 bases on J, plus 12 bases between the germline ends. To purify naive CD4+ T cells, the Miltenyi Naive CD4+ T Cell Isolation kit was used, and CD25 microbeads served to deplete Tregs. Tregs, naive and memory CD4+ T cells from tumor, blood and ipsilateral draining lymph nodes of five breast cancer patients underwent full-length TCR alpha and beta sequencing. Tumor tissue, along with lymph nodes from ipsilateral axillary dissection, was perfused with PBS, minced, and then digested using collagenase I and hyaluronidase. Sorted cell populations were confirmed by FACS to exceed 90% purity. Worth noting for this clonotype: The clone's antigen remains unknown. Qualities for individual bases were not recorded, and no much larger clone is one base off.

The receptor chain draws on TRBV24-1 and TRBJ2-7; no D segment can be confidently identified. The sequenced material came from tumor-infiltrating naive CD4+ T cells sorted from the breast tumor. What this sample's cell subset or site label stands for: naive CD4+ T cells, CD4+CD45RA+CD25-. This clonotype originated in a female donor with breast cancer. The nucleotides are TGTGCCACCAGTGAACTCCTCGGCTCCGAGCAGTACTTC. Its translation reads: CATSELLGSEQYF.